A single sample is the source of the 20 T cell receptor beta chains below, sequenced in a study of T-cell memory formation after mild COVID-19. TCRdb fed the 5' RACE reads into MiXCR, producing one record per CDR3 protein. Of 300,000 to 400,000 distinct CDR3 sequences detected, around 27% appear once; the ten largest clones hold approximately 13%. Sequencing input: PBMCs or a T cell subset sorted from them (not recorded which). These receptors all stem from an adult woman who had mild COVID-19 (a few samples of this study predate the infection). Cell type and time point are not known.

V is TRBV12-3 or TRBV12-4 and J is TRBJ2-7; the match to TRBD1 covers 9 bases. The CDR3 extends over 15 amino acids. The J segment lost 2 bases and the V segment lost 5 bases, leaving 7 bases of the junction unmatched. Written as DNA, the CDR3 is TGTGCCAGCAGTCTTACCGGGACAGGGACCTACGAGCAGTACTTC. Amino acids: CASSLTGTGTYEQYF.

There are a few counts of this clonotype. The chain carries TRBV6-5 and TRBJ1-1, with 8 bases lining up with TRBD1. The CDR3 length is 16 residues. V trimming: 8 bases; J trimming: 5 bases; junction bases outside the gene matches: 16. CDR1 and CDR2 (germline): MNHEY, SVGAGI. CDR3 DNA: TGTGCCAGCTCACTCTCCGCAGGGGGCGCGGGGACTGAAGCTTTCTTT. Encoded protein: CASSLSAGGAGTEAFF.

This clonotype was recorded a few times. At one of its ends the junction is not consistent with the germline gene, which may arise from a read error. The J gene is TRBJ2-1, the V gene TRBV7-7, with D perhaps matching TRBD1 or TRBD2 (6 bases each). Looked up from germline, CDR1 is SSHAT and CDR2 is FNYEAQ (reference sequence). The CDR3 contains 15 residues. The CDR3 region has the DNA TGTGCTAGCAGCTTAGCGGTCACAGGGTTCAATGAGCAGTTCTTC. Amino acids: CASSLAVTGFNEQFF.

The chain is built from TRBV19 and TRBJ1-2; 10 nucleotides line up with TRBD1. The CDR3 contains 13 residues. V dropped 9 bases and J dropped 3; count of bases not matched to a gene: 4. Per germline, CDR1 LNHDA and CDR2 SQIVND (reference sequence). Here the CDR3 reads CASRQGADYGYTF. The DNA of the CDR3 is TGTGCCAGCCGACAGGGGGCTGACTATGGCTACACCTTC.

The chain is built from TRBV18 and TRBJ2-4; D is possibly TRBD2 (5 bases). The V and J ends lost 5 bases and 0 bases respectively, with 17 bases between them. Germline lookup yields CDR1 KGHSH and CDR2 LQKENI. This CDR3 is 17 amino acids long. The CDR3 DNA reads as TGTGCCAGCTCATCATCTGTGGAAGGACTAGCCAAAAACATTCAGTACTTC. Translating gives CASSSSVEGLAKNIQYF.

This clonotype turned up a few times. The rearrangement joins TRBV5-1 to TRBJ2-5; tentative D call: TRBD2 (5 bases). V lost 4 bases and J 9 bases, leaving 16 bases between the germline ends. Germline CDR1 SGHRS, CDR2 YFSETQ. CDR3 length: 13 amino acids. The CDR3 loop reads CASSPGLVGSQYF. The CDR3 nucleotides read TGCGCCAGCAGCCCCGGACTCGTCGGGTCCCAGTACTTC.

The genes are TRBV12-3 or TRBV12-4 and TRBJ1-2, with TRBD1 matching 9 bases. This CDR3 spans 15 amino acids. The J segment lost 8 bases and the V segment lost 4 bases, leaving 11 bases of the junction unmatched. CDR3 coding DNA: TGTGCCAGCAGTTCCGTCGGGACAGGGATTAAAGGCTACACCTTC. Its protein product is CASSSVGTGIKGYTF.

V is TRBV5-4 and J is TRBJ1-3; possibly TRBD1 for D (6 bases). CDR3 length: 16 amino acids. Trimming took 4 bases from V and 0 from J, leaving 14 bases between them. Germline V gene data show CDR1 as SGHNT and CDR2 as YYREEE (reference sequence). For the CDR3, the DNA is TGTGCCAGCAGCAAGGGACACCAGTTCTCTGGAAACACCATATATTTT. It specifies CASSKGHQFSGNTIYF.

This chain links TRBV29-1 with TRBJ2-2; TRBD2 matches at 9 bases. The length of the CDR3 is 15 residues. The V segment lost 0 bases and the J segment 6 bases; nucleotides outside the gene matches: 5. Looked up from germline, CDR1 is SQVTM and CDR2 is ANQGSEA. CDR3 region: CSVEEFERGAGELFF. Written as DNA, the CDR3 is TGCAGCGTTGAAGAATTCGAGCGGGGGGCCGGGGAGCTGTTTTTT.

This clonotype was seen a few times. The genes are TRBV12-3 or TRBV12-4 and TRBJ2-3; TRBD2 matches at 15 bases. The CDR3 spans 19 residues. V was pared by 6 bases and J by 0 bases, with 10 bases of the junction left unmatched. The CDR3 protein is CASSQGLAGGLSSTDTQYF. The CDR3 DNA sequence: TGTGCCAGCAGCCAGGGACTAGCGGGAGGCCTGTCTAGCACAGATACGCAGTATTTT.

This clonotype was seen only a few times. One end of the junction does not line up with germline, which may come from a read error. This chain uses TRBV29-1 with TRBJ1-1; D possibly corresponds to TRBD1 (5 bases). Germline loops: CDR1 SQVTM, CDR2 ANQGSEA. The CDR3 extends over 12 amino acids. Here the CDR3 reads CSVEVEDTEAFF. The CDR3 DNA sequence: TGCAGCGTTGAAGTGGAGGACACTGAGGCTTTCTTT. The full variable domain, completed using reference TRBV29-1 and TRBJ1-1, is SAVISQKPSRDICQRGTSLTIQCQVDSQVTMMFWYRQQPGQSLTLIATANQGSEATYESGFVIDKFPISRPNLTFSTLTVSNMSPEDSSIYLCSVEVEDTEAFFGQGTRLTVV.

V and J are TRBV7-9 and TRBJ2-5, with D possibly called TRBD1 or TRBD2 (5 bases each). V was trimmed by 5 bases and J by 2 bases, leaving 12 bases between them. The CDR3 length is 14 residues. Germline assignment: CDR1 SEHNR and CDR2 FQNEAQ (reference sequence). The CDR3 bases are TGTGCCAGCAGCGATCGGGACGCTCAAGAGACCCAGTACTTC. The encoded protein is CASSDRDAQETQYF.

The chain links TRBV12-3 or TRBV12-4 to TRBJ1-1; D uncertain. The CDR3 runs 13 residues. V was clipped by 1 base and J by 8 bases, with 11 bases between them. The CDR3 sequence is CASSLGPRPEAFF. Written as DNA, the CDR3 is TGTGCCAGCAGTTTAGGGCCGAGACCCGAAGCTTTCTTT.

Only a few counts were recorded for this clonotype. The chain carries TRBV11-2 and TRBJ2-1; D gene ambiguous. Trimming cost V 1 base and J 0 bases, with 10 bases left between them. Germline V gene data show CDR1 as SGHAT and CDR2 as FQNNGV. This CDR3 spans 16 amino acids. Here the CDR3 DNA reads TGTGCCAGCAGCTTAGGACGCTTCAGCTCCTACAATGAGCAGTTCTTC. It specifies CASSLGRFSSYNEQFF.

The chain carries TRBV5-1 and TRBJ2-3; 10 bases align to TRBD1. This CDR3 region has 15 residues. V lost 4 bases, J lost 4 bases, and 6 bases stayed unmatched. Germline V gene data show CDR1 as SGHRS and CDR2 as YFSETQ. The CDR3 DNA reads as TGCGCCAGCAGCCCGGGACAGGGGCGGGCAGATACGCAGTATTTT. Translating it yields CASSPGQGRADTQYF.

This clonotype has more than one count but fewer than ten. The chain has TRBV2 and TRBJ2-7; D is ambiguous. The CDR3 contains 13 residues. Trimming stripped 1 base from V and 4 bases from J, with 8 bases between. CDR1 SNHLY and CDR2 FYNNEI come from the germline V gene. The chain's CDR3 is CASSEVADYEQYF. The CDR3 region has the DNA TGTGCCAGCAGTGAAGTGGCGGATTACGAGCAGTACTTC.

This clonotype was seen a few times. The chain combines TRBV12-3 or TRBV12-4 with TRBJ1-2, with a possible D match to TRBD1 (5 bases). The V end lost 5 bases, the J end lost 4 bases, and 14 bases lay between the germline ends. The CDR3 consists of 14 residues. As DNA, the CDR3 is TGTGCCAGCAGTGCCGGGGGGGGAGGCTATGGCTACACCTTC. This encodes CASSAGGGGYGYTF.

This clonotype was recorded many times. The V and J genes are TRBV11-2 and TRBJ2-1; TRBD2 might be the D (5 bases). The V and J ends lost 5 bases and 7 bases respectively, with 15 bases between them. Germline V gives CDR1 SGHAT, CDR2 FQNNGV. The CDR3 spans 14 residues. CDR3 in amino acids: CASSPELLANEQFF. The CDR3 nucleotides read TGTGCCAGCAGCCCCGAACTTCTAGCTAATGAGCAGTTCTTC.

V and J are TRBV29-1 and TRBJ2-3; maybe TRBD2 (6 bases). In germline, CDR1 is SQVTM, CDR2 ANQGSEA. The CDR3 runs to 13 residues. V was cut by 1 base and J by 4 bases, with 9 bases left in between. The CDR3 loop reads CSVEVGGPDTQYF. Written as DNA, the CDR3 is TGCAGCGTTGAAGTGGGGGGACCAGATACGCAGTATTTT.

This rearrangement joins TRBV7-9 to TRBJ2-1; D is unresolved. The CDR3 has 14 amino acids. V was clipped by 1 base and J by 9 bases, with 13 bases between them. The germline V gene has CDR1 SEHNR and CDR2 FQNEAQ (reference sequence). This CDR3 is CASSLDNEVGEQFF. CDR3 DNA: TGTGCCAGCAGCTTAGATAACGAGGTCGGTGAGCAGTTCTTC.